The text below deals with one T cell receptor beta chain. This sample stems from a study of control samples from healthy donors and cancer patients. The CDR3 sequence is 15 residues long. Germline V gene lookup returns CDR1 SGHTA and CDR2 FQGNSA. Germline trimming cut 5 bases from V and 6 bases from J; bases unmatched to any gene: 6. TCRdb's copy holds only in-frame clones and misses some; the assay was immunoSEQ multiplex PCR. The data show 120,000 or so clones, around 87% seen once. The chain carries TRBV7-2 and TRBJ2-1; 11 bases align to TRBD1. The clonotype was recovered from a man aged 35 to 55 in good health. The sample consisted of blood. The CDR3 is CASSRDRGGTNEQFF. CDR3 DNA sequence: TGTGCCAGCAGCAGGGACAGGGGGGGAACCAATGAGCAGTTCTTC.